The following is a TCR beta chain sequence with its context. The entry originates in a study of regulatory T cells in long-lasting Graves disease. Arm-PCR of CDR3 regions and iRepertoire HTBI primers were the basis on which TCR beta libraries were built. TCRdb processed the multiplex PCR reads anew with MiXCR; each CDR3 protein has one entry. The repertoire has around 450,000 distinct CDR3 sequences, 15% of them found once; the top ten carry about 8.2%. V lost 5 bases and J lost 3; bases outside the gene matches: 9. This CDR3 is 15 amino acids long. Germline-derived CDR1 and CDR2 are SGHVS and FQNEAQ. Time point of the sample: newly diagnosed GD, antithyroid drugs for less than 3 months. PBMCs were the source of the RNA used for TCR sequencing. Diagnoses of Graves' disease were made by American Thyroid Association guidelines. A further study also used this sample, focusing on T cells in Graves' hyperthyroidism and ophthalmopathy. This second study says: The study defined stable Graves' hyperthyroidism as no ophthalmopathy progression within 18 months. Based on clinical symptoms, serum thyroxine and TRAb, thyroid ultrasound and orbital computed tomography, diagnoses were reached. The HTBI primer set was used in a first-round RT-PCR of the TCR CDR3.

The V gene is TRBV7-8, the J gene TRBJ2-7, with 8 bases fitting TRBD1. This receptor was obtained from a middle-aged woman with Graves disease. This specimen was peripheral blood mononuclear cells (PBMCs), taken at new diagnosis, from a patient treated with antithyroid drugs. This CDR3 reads CASSPVTGVSYEQYF. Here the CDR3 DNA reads TGTGCCAGCAGCCCAGTGACAGGGGTTAGCTACGAGCAGTACTTC.